This T cell receptor (beta chain) was recorded in a study of T cell responses to AZD1222 COVID-19 vaccine. Concerning this clone: Antigen: not known.

Produced via immunoSEQ multiplex PCR; TCRdb's table is partial and in-frame only. The repertoire holds roughly 120,000 clones, with about 85% as singletons. Whole-study results and caveats: Clonal diversity was possibly underestimated, and the donors were mostly white British, with more females. All repertoire sampling was performed exclusively after the peak T cell response.

The V segment lost 3 bases and the J segment 1 base; nucleotides outside the gene matches: 8. The CDR3 totals 18 residues. The germline CDR1 and CDR2 sequences are KGHDR and SFDVKD. The V call is TRBV24-1, the J call TRBJ2-3; 11 bases agree with TRBD2. Material: peripheral blood, obtained on day 0 of AZD1222 vaccination. This sequence originates from an adult in good health. The CDR3 sequence: CATSDRLPSGGRTDTQYF. The CDR3 nucleotides are TGTGCCACCAGTGATCGGCTCCCTAGCGGGGGGCGCACAGATACGCAGTATTTT.